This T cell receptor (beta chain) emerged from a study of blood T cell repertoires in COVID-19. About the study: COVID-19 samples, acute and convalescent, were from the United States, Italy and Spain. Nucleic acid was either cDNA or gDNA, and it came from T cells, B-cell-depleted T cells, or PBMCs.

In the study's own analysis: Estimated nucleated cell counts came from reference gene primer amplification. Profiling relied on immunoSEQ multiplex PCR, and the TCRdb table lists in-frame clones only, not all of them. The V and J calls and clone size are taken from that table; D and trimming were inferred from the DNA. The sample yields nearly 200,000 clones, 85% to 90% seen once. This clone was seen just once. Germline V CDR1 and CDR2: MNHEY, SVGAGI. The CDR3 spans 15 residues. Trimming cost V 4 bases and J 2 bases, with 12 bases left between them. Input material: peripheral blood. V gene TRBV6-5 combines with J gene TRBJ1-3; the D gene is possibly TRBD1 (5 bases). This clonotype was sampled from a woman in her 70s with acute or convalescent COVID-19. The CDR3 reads CASSFRRGTGNTIYF. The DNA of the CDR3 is TGTGCCAGCAGTTTTCGTAGGGGTACTGGAAACACCATATATTTT.